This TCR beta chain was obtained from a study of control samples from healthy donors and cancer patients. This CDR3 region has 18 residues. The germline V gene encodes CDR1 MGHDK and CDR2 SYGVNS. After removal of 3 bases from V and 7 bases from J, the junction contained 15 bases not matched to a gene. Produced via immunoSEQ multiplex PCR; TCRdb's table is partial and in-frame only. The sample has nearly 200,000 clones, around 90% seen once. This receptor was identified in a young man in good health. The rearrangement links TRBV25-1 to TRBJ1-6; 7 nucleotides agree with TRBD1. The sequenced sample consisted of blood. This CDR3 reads CASSDRLRTGLSNSPLHF. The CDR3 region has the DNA TGTGCCAGCAGTGATAGGTTAAGGACAGGACTTAGCAATTCACCCCTCCACTTT.